Below, 31 T cell receptor beta chains from the same sample are listed, as sequenced in a study of read filtering for tumor transcriptome and immune sequencing. From roughly 0.4 ug of RNA, a library with molecular barcoded alpha/delta and beta/gamma adaptors was made. TCRdb re-called the reads through MiXCR, storing one row per CDR3 protein. The data show over 50,000 distinct CDR3 sequences, with roughly 19% seen just once and more than 12% held by the top ten. The sample comprised a population of CD138-negative cells sorted from bone marrow. The origin of the receptors is a donor aged 40 or over with multiple myeloma.

The J gene is TRBJ1-5, the V gene TRBV28, with a possible D match to TRBD1 (6 bases). Germline V gene data show CDR1 as MDHEN and CDR2 as SYDVKM. CDR3 length: 15 residues. V lost 4 bases and J lost 3, with 13 bases in between. The CDR3 sequence is CASSSTRTDNQPQHF. CDR3 DNA sequence: TGTGCCAGCAGTTCTACGAGGACAGACAATCAGCCCCAGCATTTT.

This clonotype was found many times. The chain combines TRBV6-5 with TRBJ2-2, with a weak D call TRBD1 (6 bases). The CDR3 loop spans 17 amino acids. V lost 0 bases and J lost 6, with 17 bases in between. The germline CDR1 and CDR2 sequences are MNHEY and SVGAGI. CDR3 sequence (DNA): TGTGCCAGCAGTTACTCGTATGCAGGGAAGGGGGCCGGGGAGCTGTTTTTT. Translation: CASSYSYAGKGAGELFF.

The chain carries TRBV28 and TRBJ1-2; D not certain. The CDR3 has 12 residues. Germline lookup yields CDR1 MDHEN and CDR2 SYDVKM. V was trimmed by 3 bases and J by 4 bases, leaving 6 bases between them. The CDR3 sequence is CASSLVGYGYTF. The CDR3 coding sequence is TGTGCCAGCAGTTTGGTTGGCTATGGCTACACCTTC.

This clonotype was counted many times. The chain is built from TRBV15 and TRBJ2-3, with D unresolved. There are 12 residues in the CDR3. The V end lost 4 bases, the J end lost 6 bases, and 8 bases lay between the germline ends. Germline CDR1 LNHNV, CDR2 YYDKDF (reference sequence). CDR3 loop: CATSTLLDTQYF. CDR3 DNA: TGTGCCACCAGCACCCTCCTGGATACGCAGTATTTT.

This clonotype has at least ten counts. DNA of the CDR3: TGTGCCAGCAGCGGGGACAAGAATAATCAGCCCCAGCATTTT. Its translation is CASSGDKNNQPQHF. The chain couples TRBV2 to TRBJ1-5; a possible D gene is TRBD1 (6 bases). With 6 bases removed from V and 4 bases from J, the gap between germline ends came to 13 bases. The CDR3 totals 14 residues. Looked up from germline, CDR1 is SNHLY and CDR2 is FYNNEI. Filled out from reference TRBV2 and TRBJ1-5, the complete variable domain reads EPEVTQTPSHQVTQMGQEVILRCVPISNHLYFYWYRQILGQKVEFLVSFYNNEISEKSEIFDDQFSVERPDGSNFTLKIRSTKLEDSAMYFCASSGDKNNQPQHFGDGTRLSIL.

This clonotype was detected ten times or more. The chain recombines TRBV5-1 with TRBJ2-6, with no clear D. The CDR3 runs to 15 residues. V lost 3 bases and J 1 base, leaving 8 bases between the germline ends. CDR1 and CDR2 (germline): SGHRS, YFSETQ. In DNA, the CDR3 is TGCGCCAGCAGCTCCCTCAATTCTGGGGCCAACGTCCTGACTTTC. It yields the protein CASSSLNSGANVLTF.

Note on this clonotype: A read error may explain this, as a much larger clone is one base away. V is TRBV6-2 or TRBV6-3 and J is TRBJ2-7, with 8 bases that match TRBD1. Germline values: CDR1 MNHEY, CDR2 SVGEGT. The CDR3 contains 14 residues. CDR3 nucleotide sequence: TGTGCCAGCAGGCCCGGGGACAGGTCCTACGAGCGGTACTTC. Translation gives CASRPGDRSYERYF.

This clonotype was seen a handful of times. The chain links TRBV6-1 to TRBJ1-5, with a possible D match to TRBD1 (5 bases). In germline, CDR1 is MNHNS, CDR2 SASEGT. V lost 8 bases to trimming and J lost 5 bases, with 22 bases between them. This CDR3 has 16 residues. Written as DNA, the CDR3 is TGTGCCAGCGAATTTGAGCGGGGGGTTTTCGATCAGCCCCAGCATTTT. Residues: CASEFERGVFDQPQHF.

With regard to this clonotype: A far bigger clonotype differs at one base, so this is likely a read error. The J gene is TRBJ1-4, the V gene TRBV7-3, with 8 nucleotides matching TRBD1. The CDR3 consists of 16 residues. Germline V gives CDR1 SGHTA, CDR2 FQGTGA. DNA for the CDR3: TGTGCCAGCATCTTAGCTTTGCGACAGGGGAATGAAAAACTGTTTTTT. Its translation is CASILALRQGNEKLFF.

This clonotype was found many times. This sequence joins TRBV15 and TRBJ2-5, with 10 bases that match TRBD1. The length of the CDR3 is 16 residues. V lost 2 bases to trimming and J lost 5 bases; unmatched junction nucleotides: 8. Germline V gene data show CDR1 as LNHNV and CDR2 as YYDKDF (reference sequence). CDR3 residues: CATSRSGRQGAETQYF. CDR3 DNA: TGTGCCACCAGCAGATCTGGACGACAGGGGGCCGAGACCCAGTACTTC.

This clonotype is termed medium-sized. The chain joins TRBV20-1 to TRBJ2-1; D might be TRBD2 (5 bases). V was pared by 8 bases and J by 2 bases, with 19 bases between. Germline values: CDR1 DFQATT, CDR2 SNEGSKA (reference sequence). The CDR3 is 15 amino acids. CDR3: CSTEPSKGAYNEQFF. The CDR3 DNA sequence: TGCAGTACCGAACCTTCTAAGGGAGCCTACAATGAGCAGTTCTTC.

This clonotype was found many times. V is TRBV11-3 and J is TRBJ2-1, with D perhaps being TRBD1 or TRBD2 (6 bases each). The germline CDR1 and CDR2 sequences are SGHNT and YENEEA. The CDR3 runs to 14 residues. V shed 5 bases and J shed 9 bases, with 17 bases lying between them. The CDR3 sequence is CASSPGGKSGEQFF. The CDR3 DNA reads TGTGCCAGCAGCCCCGGGGGCAAGTCGGGTGAGCAGTTCTTC.

This clonotype was seen ten or more times. The CDR3, as DNA: TGTGCCAGCAGTCATCGTCCAAACTACGAGCAGTACTTC. Amino acids: CASSHRPNYEQYF. The chain combines TRBV27 with TRBJ2-7; D uncertain. This CDR3 has 13 residues. Germline CDR1 reads MNHEY; CDR2 reads SMNVEV (reference sequence). V shed 5 bases and J shed 3 bases, with 11 bases lying between them.

This clonotype was counted many times. This chain links TRBV20-1 with TRBJ2-7, with 7 bases matching TRBD1. This CDR3 comprises 15 residues. The V segment lost 4 bases and the J segment 3 bases; nucleotides outside the gene matches: 12. Per the germline V gene, CDR1 is DFQATT and CDR2 is SNEGSKA (reference sequence). The DNA of the CDR3 is TGCAGTGCTAAAGACCGGGACAGACGACGCTACGAGCAGTACTTC. This encodes CSAKDRDRRRYEQYF.

This clonotype was detected only a few times. The chain couples TRBV6-5 to TRBJ1-1; the match to TRBD1 covers 10 bases. The germline gives CDR1 MNHEY, CDR2 SVGAGI. The junction had 9 bases not matched to a gene; V was cut back by 4 bases and J by 4 bases. The CDR3 covers 16 residues. CDR3 sequence: CASSSPGQGRGTEAFF. Here the CDR3 DNA reads TGTGCCAGCAGTTCCCCGGGACAGGGGAGAGGCACTGAAGCTTTCTTT.

This clonotype was recorded at least ten times. The chain combines TRBV11-1 with TRBJ1-1; D is ambiguous. The germline V gene has CDR1 SGHAT and CDR2 FQDESV (reference sequence). Trimming removed 7 bases at V and 0 bases at J, with 3 bases between. This CDR3 spans 11 amino acids. For the CDR3, the DNA is TGTGCCAGCAAATTGAACACTGAAGCTTTCTTT. Its protein product is CASKLNTEAFF.

This clonotype was recorded many times. V usage is TRBV20-1 and J usage is TRBJ2-4, with no clear D. The V gene lost 0 bases and the J gene lost 6 bases, with 12 bases spanning the gap. CDR3 length: 14 amino acids. Germline loops: CDR1 DFQATT, CDR2 SNEGSKA (reference sequence). The CDR3 reads CSARDPLDGNIQYF. CDR3 bases: TGCAGTGCTAGAGATCCCCTTGACGGAAACATTCAGTACTTC.

This clonotype was seen many times. This chain uses TRBV30 with TRBJ2-7, with 9 bases aligning to TRBD1. Trimming took 5 bases from V and 5 from J; bases not matched to a gene: 1. There are 11 residues in the CDR3. The germline V gene encodes CDR1 GTSNPN and CDR2 SVGIG (reference sequence). The chain's CDR3 is CAWGDRDEQYF. In nucleotides, the CDR3 is TGTGCCTGGGGGGACAGGGACGAGCAGTACTTC.

This clonotype has at least ten counts. The chain couples TRBV9 to TRBJ1-1; D is ambiguous. Trimming cost V 3 bases and J 1 base, with 10 bases left between them. In germline, CDR1 is SGDLS, CDR2 YYNGEE. The CDR3 extends over 14 amino acids. The CDR3 DNA follows: TGTGCCAGCAGCGCGGACTTAAAGAACACTGAAGCTTTCTTT. As protein: CASSADLKNTEAFF.

There are many counts of this clonotype. This rearrangement joins TRBV2 to TRBJ2-3; 10 nucleotides line up with TRBD2. J was trimmed by 2 bases and V by 5 bases; bases with no gene match: 4. Germline CDR1 SNHLY, CDR2 FYNNEI. The CDR3 loop spans 15 amino acids. The CDR3 spells CASSPAGGLTDTQYF. CDR3 nucleotides: TGTGCCAGCAGTCCAGCGGGAGGGCTCACAGATACGCAGTATTTT.

This clonotype has a count of ten or more. The chain couples TRBV20-1 to TRBJ1-6; no reliable D call. Germline loops: CDR1 DFQATT, CDR2 SNEGSKA (reference sequence). The V end lost 3 bases, the J end lost 5 bases, and 11 bases lay between the germline ends. This CDR3 has 14 amino acids. CDR3: CSARGLVDNSPLHF. CDR3 nucleotides: TGCAGTGCTAGGGGTCTCGTGGATAATTCACCCCTCCACTTT.

The rearrangement uses TRBV2 and TRBJ1-4, with a possible D match to TRBD1 (5 bases). V was clipped by 5 bases and J by 1 base, with 8 bases between them. Germline CDR1 is SNHLY and CDR2 is FYNNEI. The CDR3 consists of 14 residues. CDR3 in amino acids: CASSFDRTNEKLFF. The CDR3 nucleotides read TGTGCCAGCAGTTTCGACAGAACTAATGAAAAACTGTTTTTT.

Many counts were recorded for this clonotype. One end of the junction does not line up with germline, which may come from a read error. J is TRBJ2-7 and V is TRBV5-1, with D possibly TRBD2 on 6 matching bases. CDR1 is SGHRS, CDR2 YFSETQ, per germline. The CDR3 sequence is 12 residues long. For the CDR3, the DNA is TGTGCCAGCAGCTTGGGGGGCTACGAGCAGTACTTC. Its translation: CASSLGGYEQYF. Full variable domain (missing parts from reference TRBV5-1 and TRBJ2-7): KAGVTQTPRYLIKTRGQQVTLSCSPISGHRSVSWYQQTPGQGLQFLFEYFSETQRNKGNFPGRFSGRQFSNSRSEMNVSTLELGDSALYLCASSLGGYEQYFGPGTRLTVT.

This clonotype was recorded many times. V and J are TRBV6-2 or TRBV6-3 and TRBJ2-2; D gene ambiguous. Germline CDR1 is MNHEY and CDR2 is SVGEGT. The V and J ends lost 6 bases and 3 bases respectively, with 8 bases between them. The CDR3 is made up of 13 amino acids. The chain's CDR3 is CASSSTHTGELFF. CDR3 DNA sequence: TGTGCCAGCAGCTCGACTCACACCGGGGAGCTGTTTTTT.

Ten or more counts support this clonotype. The V call is TRBV5-1, the J call TRBJ1-1, with 9 positions matching TRBD1. Germline CDR1 reads SGHRS; CDR2 reads YFSETQ. The J segment lost 5 bases and the V segment lost 6 bases, leaving 8 bases of the junction unmatched. The CDR3 sequence is 14 residues long. CDR3 nucleotide sequence: TGCGCCAGCACCAAGACAGGGGGATGGACTGAAGCTTTCTTT. Protein sequence: CASTKTGGWTEAFF.

This clonotype was seen at least ten times. This chain connects TRBV19 to TRBJ2-7, with 12 bases aligning to TRBD1. Germline-derived CDR1 and CDR2 are LNHDA and SQIVND (reference sequence). V lost 6 bases to trimming and J lost 3 bases; unmatched junction nucleotides: 6. CDR3 size: 15 residues. The DNA of the CDR3 is TGTGCCAGTAGACCCGGGACAGGGGGCTTCTACGAGCAGTACTTC. As protein: CASRPGTGGFYEQYF. The whole variable domain, filled in from reference TRBV19 and TRBJ2-7, reads DGGITQSPKYLFRKEGQNVTLSCEQNLNHDAMYWYRQDPGQGLRLIYYSQIVNDFQKGDIAEGYSVSREKKESFPLTVTSAQKNPTAFYLCASRPGTGGFYEQYFGPGTRLTVT.

This clonotype was picked up many times. The chain is built from TRBV15 and TRBJ2-3; D is undetermined. Germline CDR1 LNHNV, CDR2 YYDKDF (reference sequence). The CDR3 length is 12 residues. The V end lost 3 bases, the J end lost 3 bases, and 4 bases lay between the germline ends. CDR3 nucleotide sequence: TGTGCCACCAGCAGGTGGACAGATACGCAGTATTTT. Its protein product is CATSRWTDTQYF.

The sample holds many counts of this clonotype. The J gene is TRBJ2-3, the V gene TRBV28; 10 bases map to TRBD2. The CDR3 contains 14 residues. Germline V gene data show CDR1 as MDHEN and CDR2 as SYDVKM. Losses at the gene ends were 9 bases for V and 4 bases for J; bases not matched to a gene: 7. CDR3 residues: CARLLAGVPDTQYF. CDR3 in DNA: TGTGCCAGGCTCCTAGCGGGAGTCCCAGATACGCAGTATTTT.

This clonotype was counted at least ten times. CDR3: CAWNPSGNTGELFF. The CDR3 region has the DNA TGTGCCTGGAATCCTAGCGGAAACACCGGGGAGCTGTTTTTT. The chain carries TRBV30 and TRBJ2-2, with 7 bases aligning to TRBD2. Germline loops: CDR1 GTSNPN, CDR2 SVGIG (reference sequence). This CDR3 contains 14 residues. The V gene end was trimmed by 4 bases and the J gene end by 2 bases; junction bases not matched to a gene: 4.

This clonotype was picked up many times. The V call is TRBV18, the J call TRBJ2-5; 8 bases fit TRBD1. V was pared by 3 bases and J by 4 bases, with 4 bases of the junction left unmatched. Germline loops: CDR1 KGHSH, CDR2 LQKENI. The CDR3 has 14 residues. The CDR3 bases are TGTGCCAGCTCACCGGACAGGGCGAGAGAGACCCAGTACTTC. It is translated as CASSPDRARETQYF.

The sample holds many counts of this clonotype. The chain uses TRBV10-3 and TRBJ2-2; 7 bases are shared with TRBD2. CDR1 is ENHRY, CDR2 SYGVKD, per germline. CDR3 length: 16 residues. J lost 1 base, V lost 1 base, and 3 bases had no gene match. The CDR3 DNA sequence: TGTGCCATCAGTGAGTGGTTAGCGGGGAACACCGGGGAGCTGTTTTTT. It yields the protein CAISEWLAGNTGELFF.